These 23 T cell receptor beta chains came from one sample sequenced in a study of glioma-infiltrating T cells. Amplification of TCR alpha and beta CDR3 regions from RNA used iRepertoire nested multiplex PCR. TCRdb recomputed calls from the multiplex PCR reads with MiXCR, one row per CDR3 protein. Here the sample spans some 90,000 distinct CDR3 sequences, 35% to 45% being singletons. The sample taken for sequencing was glioma tissue, nonneoplastic brain tissue, or PBMCs (not recorded which). The receptors were gathered from a human donor with low-grade glioma or glioblastoma, undergoing nonglioma brain surgery, or in good health (not recorded which).

Comment on this clonotype: A much larger clone differs from this one at a single base, so this may be a read error. This chain connects TRBV29-1 to TRBJ1-1, with 8 nucleotides matching TRBD1. This CDR3 has 15 residues. Per germline, CDR1 SQVTM and CDR2 ANQGSEA. The CDR3 reads CGVTAFGQGNTEAFF. CDR3 DNA sequence: TGCGGCGTTACTGCATTCGGACAGGGGAACACTGAAGCTTTCTTT.

The gene calls are TRBV20-1 and TRBJ2-1, with D unclear. Trimming removed 1 base at V and 4 bases at J, with 2 bases between. From germline, CDR1 is DFQATT and CDR2 SNEGSKA (reference sequence). The CDR3 has 11 amino acids. CDR3 loop: CSARGYNEQFF. CDR3 nucleotide sequence: TGCAGTGCTAGAGGATACAATGAGCAGTTCTTC.

To note about this clonotype: One junction end does not reproduce the germline sequence, and a read error may be involved. V and J are TRBV25-1 and TRBJ2-1; D is perhaps TRBD2 (6 bases). The germline V gene encodes CDR1 MGHDK and CDR2 SYGVNS. CDR3 length: 16 amino acids. CDR3 coding DNA: TGTGCCAGCAGTGATTTAAGGGCGGAGGGGCGAAATGAGCAGTTCTTT. Translating it yields CASSDLRAEGRNEQFF.

This clonotype was seen ten or more times. The genes are TRBV27 and TRBJ1-2; TRBD1 aligns across 12 bases. This CDR3 comprises 16 residues. CDR1 is MNHEY and CDR2 is SMNVEV in the germline V gene (reference sequence). V trimming: 8 bases; J trimming: 3 bases; junction bases outside the gene matches: 10. The CDR3 protein is CASSAGTGGAYYGYTF. DNA for the CDR3: TGTGCCAGCTCTGCGGGGACAGGGGGCGCGTACTATGGCTACACCTTC.

This clonotype was observed many times. The chain combines TRBV15 with TRBJ2-7; perhaps D is TRBD1 or TRBD2 (5 bases each). The CDR3 runs 16 residues. Trimming stripped 5 bases from V and 2 bases from J, with 19 bases between. Germline V gives CDR1 LNHNV, CDR2 YYDKDF (reference sequence). The CDR3 protein is CATSPGLLGDPYEQYF. The CDR3 nucleotides are TGTGCCACCAGCCCGGGGTTGCTGGGGGACCCCTACGAGCAGTACTTC.

This clonotype has just a few counts. The chain employs TRBV19 and TRBJ2-6; no clear D gene. Germline V CDR1 and CDR2: LNHDA, SQIVND (reference sequence). The V and J ends lost 6 bases and 0 bases respectively, with 9 bases between them. There are 15 residues in the CDR3. This chain's CDR3 is CASRLENSGANVLTF. The CDR3 DNA follows: TGTGCCAGTAGGCTAGAGAACTCTGGGGCCAACGTCCTGACTTTC.

On this clonotype itself: Just one base apart from a much larger clone, this may be a read error. V is TRBV12-3 or TRBV12-4 and J is TRBJ2-1, with 7 bases that match TRBD2. There are 17 residues in the CDR3. The CDR3 here is CASSLSGRGYSYDEQFF. The CDR3 DNA follows: TGTGCCAGCAGTTTGAGTGGGAGGGGATACTCCTACGATGAGCAGTTCTTC.

This clonotype was seen ten or more times. V usage is TRBV12-3 or TRBV12-4 and J usage is TRBJ2-5, with TRBD2 matching 8 bases. This CDR3 region has 14 residues. Trimming at V came to 6 bases and at J to 5 bases, leaving 8 bases not matched to a gene. CDR3 sequence: CASRISGVGETQYF. The CDR3, as DNA: TGTGCCAGCAGAATTAGCGGGGTTGGCGAGACCCAGTACTTC.

Only a few counts were recorded for this clonotype. Just one base apart from a much larger clone, this may be a read error. The gene calls are TRBV3-1 and TRBJ2-3; a possible D gene is TRBD2 (6 bases). Germline V lookup: CDR1 LGHDT, CDR2 YNNKEL (reference sequence). CDR3 length: 16 amino acids. The CDR3: CANSQLAQIHTDTQYF. The CDR3 coding sequence is TGTGCCAACAGCCAACTAGCCCAAATCCACACAGATACGCAGTATTTT.

This clonotype has ten or more counts. The rearrangement links TRBV5-4 to TRBJ2-3; D not certain. Germline assignment: CDR1 SGHNT and CDR2 YYREEE (reference sequence). Trimming pared 0 bases from V and 3 bases from J, leaving 8 bases between. The length of the CDR3 is 14 residues. CDR3 coding DNA: TGTGCCAGCAGCTTGGCTGGGGTAACAGATACGCAGTATTTT. This sequence encodes CASSLAGVTDTQYF.

About this clonotype: The CDR3 does not close with the conserved phenylalanine or tryptophan, likely indicating a read error. The rearrangement links TRBV6-9 to TRBJ2-5; D not resolved. V gave up 5 bases and J gave up 0 bases, with 16 bases separating them. Germline V gene sequence: CDR1 MNHGY, CDR2 SVAAGI. This CDR3 is 16 amino acids long. The CDR3 protein is CASSPSEDLYQETQYL. The CDR3 coding sequence is TGTGCCAGCAGTCCTTCGGAAGATCTGTACCAAGAGACCCAGTACTTA.

This rearrangement joins TRBV20-1 to TRBJ2-5, with D perhaps matching TRBD1 (7 bases). Trimming shortened V by 6 bases and J by 0 bases, and 11 bases separated the two germline ends. The CDR3 length is 13 residues. Germline CDR1 is DFQATT and CDR2 is SNEGSKA (reference sequence). The CDR3 region has the DNA TGCAGTGCGGCAGGGGGGCACCAAGAGACCCAGTACTTC. It specifies CSAAGGHQETQYF.

Note on this clonotype: One junction end does not reproduce the germline sequence, and a read error may be involved. The rearrangement joins TRBV19 to TRBJ2-6; maybe TRBD1 (5 bases). The germline V gene has CDR1 LNHDA and CDR2 SQIVND (reference sequence). The CDR3 is 17 amino acids. CDR3 in amino acids: CASSPRSPSSGANVPTF. The CDR3 nucleotides are TGTGCCAGTAGTCCTCGGAGCCCCTCCTCTGGGGCCAACGTCCCGACTTTC.

This chain uses TRBV4-1 with TRBJ2-1, with D possibly matching TRBD2 (7 bases). There are 14 residues in the CDR3. Per germline, CDR1 MGHRA and CDR2 YSYEKL. V dropped 0 bases and J dropped 8 bases, with 11 bases sitting between them. CDR3 DNA: TGCGCCAGCAGCCAAGAGGGGGGGCGGGATGAGCAGTTCTTC. It is translated as CASSQEGGRDEQFF.

This clonotype was found many times. The gene calls are TRBV20-1 and TRBJ2-1; 12 nucleotides line up with TRBD2. Per germline, CDR1 DFQATT and CDR2 SNEGSKA (reference sequence). Germline trimming cut 0 bases from V and 6 bases from J; bases unmatched to any gene: 12. The CDR3 extends over 18 amino acids. The CDR3 bases are TGCAGTGCTAGAGATCACCCAACCACTAGCGGGGGGATCAATGAGCAGTTCTTC. Translated, it gives CSARDHPTTSGGINEQFF.

About this clonotype itself: The conserved closing phenylalanine or tryptophan is absent in this CDR3, likely reflecting a read error. V and J are TRBV4-1 and TRBJ2-3; D unclear. This CDR3 spans 13 amino acids. Germline CDR1 is MGHRA and CDR2 is YSYEKL. V was shortened by 0 bases and J by 6 bases, with 7 bases between the two germline ends. The CDR3 DNA reads TGCGCCAGCAGCCAAGATCGCATGGATACGCAGTATTTA. Translated, it gives CASSQDRMDTQYL.

The rearrangement uses TRBV20-1 and TRBJ2-2; D not certain. The V and J ends lost 6 bases and 2 bases respectively, with 7 bases between them. The CDR3 length is 12 residues. Per the germline V gene, CDR1 is DFQATT and CDR2 is SNEGSKA (reference sequence). The DNA for the CDR3 is TGCAGTGCGCTGGGAAACACCGGGGAGCTGTTTTTT. This translates into CSALGNTGELFF.

This clonotype was picked up many times. This chain links TRBV18 with TRBJ2-1, with D perhaps TRBD2 (6 bases). This CDR3 is built from 15 residues. Germline V gene lookup returns CDR1 KGHSH and CDR2 LQKENI. Trimming left V 3 bases short and J 3 bases short, with 12 bases between. As DNA, the CDR3 is TGTGCCAGCTCACCCAATGGCGGGGACTACAATGAGCAGTTCTTC. It is translated as CASSPNGGDYNEQFF.

The chain uses TRBV6-2 or TRBV6-3 and TRBJ2-2; 8 positions agree with TRBD2. V lost 7 bases to trimming and J lost 3 bases; unmatched junction nucleotides: 13. The CDR3 is 17 amino acids. Per germline, CDR1 MNHEY and CDR2 SVGEGT. This chain's CDR3 is CASTPHRAGGYTGELFF. The CDR3 bases are TGTGCCAGCACCCCCCACCGGGCGGGAGGATACACCGGGGAGCTGTTTTTT.

The chain combines TRBV4-1 with TRBJ2-2, with D tentatively TRBD2 (7 bases). CDR1 is MGHRA and CDR2 is YSYEKL in the germline V gene. This CDR3 spans 12 amino acids. V was cut by 9 bases and J by 14 bases, with 19 bases left in between. The chain's CDR3 is CARSSRGGRLFF. In DNA form, the CDR3 reads TGCGCCAGAAGCTCTAGGGGGGGGCGACTGTTTTTT.

This clonotype showed up many times. The CDR3 bases are TGCAGCGTGACATTGGGGGGACAGGGTCTTGGTGAGCAGTTCTTC. Its translation: CSVTLGGQGLGEQFF. The chain is built from TRBV29-1 and TRBJ2-1, with TRBD1 matching over 9 bases. Germline CDR1 is SQVTM and CDR2 is ANQGSEA. This CDR3 contains 15 residues. J was trimmed by 9 bases and V by 6 bases; bases with no gene match: 15.

Regarding this clonotype: The junction does not match germline at one end; this may be a read error. The chain is built from TRBV14 and TRBJ2-3; maybe TRBD2 (6 bases). CDR1 and CDR2 from the germline V gene are SGHDN and FVKESK. This CDR3 has 14 amino acids. The CDR3 bases are TGTGCCAGCAGCAAAGAGGCGGGGAGAGATACGCAGTATTTT. It specifies CASSKEAGRDTQYF.

This clonotype has at least ten counts. The rearrangement uses TRBV27 and TRBJ2-5, with D possibly matching TRBD2 (5 bases). V was pared by 4 bases and J by 5 bases, with 17 bases between. CDR3 size: 15 residues. The germline CDR1 and CDR2 sequences are MNHEY and SMNVEV (reference sequence). The CDR3 here is CASSSIFGGKETQYF. As DNA, the CDR3 is TGTGCCAGCAGTTCTATATTCGGAGGAAAGGAGACCCAGTACTTC.